This TCR beta chain was profiled in a study of shared clonotypes between healthy human individuals (dated by TCRdb to 2020 to 2022). Looking at the study overall: The cohort included three men and a couple of women between 18 and 49 years of age. Per donor, three plates each were used for CD4 naive and CD4 memory, two for CD8 naive, and one for CD8 memory. To estimate repertoire size and how much clonotype sharing occurs between individuals, the study deeply sequenced the blood TCR repertoires of 4 to 6 healthy adults. Libraries were prepared and TCR repertoires were sequenced by different laboratories using diverse techniques, in order to increase sequencing depth and limit assay-specific biases. Leukapheresis yielded between about 0.85 and 10 billion PBMCs per donor.

A few counts support this clone. No cognate antigen has been identified for it. No much larger clone is present one base from it, and per-base qualities are unavailable. Healthy HIV-negative adults with no recently reported acute infections or vaccinations were included as donors. Only Caucasian adults living in Nashville, Tennessee, USA were represented among the donors. CD4+ T cells were enriched by magnetic negative selection; naive cells were then positively selected on CD45RA, and the negative fraction formed the memory subset. Blood was collected by leukapheresis, and PBMCs were isolated by Ficoll-Histopaque density gradient centrifugation and then cryopreserved in liquid nitrogen vapor phase. Analytical flow cytometry was used to check the purity and quantity of every magnetically sorted T cell population. Genomic DNA was isolated from each sorted fraction and quantified by UV absorbance on a Nanodrop 2000c.

TCR CDR3 regions were amplified from genomic DNA by multiplex PCR using the deep immunoSEQ assay. Extracted genomic DNA from each cell subset was distributed evenly across all wells of several immunoSEQ 96-well plates, and each plate was treated as a replicate. For sorted subsets, around 0.2 ug genomic DNA, equal to some 28,000 T cell genomes, was loaded into each replicate PCR. Purified libraries were measured with a Qubit 3.0 fluorometer, size-checked on a Bioanalyzer 2100, and measured again with the KAPA Library Quantification kit. Every immunoSEQ 96-well plate was sequenced on a separate single-read 150-cycle Illumina NextSeq 550 flow cell. On the authors' methods: Because the immunoSEQ output held only junctional sequences and lacked quality scores, the filtering could not match the filtering applied to full-length reads. To assign V/J genes and CDR3, sequences were annotated against IMGT germline references using PyIR, a Python wrapper for IgBLAST v1.9. Any read was removed if the V/J assignment was weak (E-value above 1e-6), the CDR3 was missing, or the read contained stop codons, out-of-frame junctions, or ambiguous translated residues. A V3J clonotype was defined by an identical inferred V gene, J gene, and CDR3 amino acid sequence. To compute the percentage overlap between repertoires, the number of shared unique clonotypes was divided by the size of the smaller repertoire. Three approaches were used to assess repertoire richness: RTK rarefaction, the Chao1 estimator, and Recon v2.1 estimates of unobserved clonotypes. OLGA was used to compute generation probabilities for all TCRbeta clonotypes that the gDNA method yielded from several donors. This immuneACCESS table, as held by TCRdb, lists in-frame sequences with V and J called but not all clones. Of the missing ones, under half trace to an unresolved V gene in checked studies; the others have no known cause. For V, J and clone size, that table is used; D and trimming come from the DNA. This sample gives about 1 million clones in total; 60% to 80% of them show up just once. About 1.5% of the sample is held by the ten biggest clonotypes.

The study at large found these results: Sampling was restricted to blood, and TCR repertoires in tissues likely differ from the TCR repertoires found in blood. Pairwise subsampling led to the expectation that sequencing depth would affect the degree of clonotype sharing among donors. Compared with non-shared clonotypes, clonotypes shared by all four sorted-subset donors had higher generation probabilities. Naive subsets generally had larger estimated clonotype richness than memory subsets did. Sharing across several donors was observed for around 4.8% of naive CD4, about 4% of naive CD8, 2% to 2.5% of memory CD4, and around 0.42% of memory CD8 clonotypes. Rarefaction of sorted-subset datasets indicated incomplete sequencing despite the large sequencing depth. The genetic and exposure-history diversity represented was limited by the small number of donors.

Sequencing was carried out using memory CD4+ T cells sorted from blood. Read against the paper, the sample's cell subset or site label means: CD45RA-negative fraction. The TCR originated in a young man in good health.

The DNA sequence is given as TGTGCCAGCAGTTCGTCTCTCTCTGGAAACACCATATATTTT. It encodes CASSSSLSGNTIYF. The chain employs TRBV6-6 and TRBJ1-3; no D gene call is confident. V and J lose 4 bases and 0 bases, and a span of 7 bases separates them. CDR1 MNHNY and CDR2 SVGAGI were looked up in the germline V gene (reference sequence). The CDR3 sequence holds 14 residues, the cysteine and phenylalanine included. Solely the CDR3 DNA is kept, with 42 bases framed from the first base.